A selection of T cell receptor beta chains follows, all from one sample in a study of Ad26.COV2.S vaccination and SARS-CoV-2 variants. Produced via immunoSEQ multiplex PCR; TCRdb's table is partial and in-frame only. The table shows about 400,000 clones, with about nine tenths occurring only once. This sample comprised peripheral blood, obtained in a trial of Ad26.COV2.S vaccine versus placebo. These receptors came from a person between 18 and 65 years old who received the Ad26.COV2.S COVID-19 vaccine or a placebo. CDR3s include the opening cysteine and the closing phenylalanine or tryptophan. The order of the fields is CDR3 DNA, CDR3 protein, V gene, clone size, D gene, J gene. A D gene is named only where the DNA matches it firmly. Only part of the rows carry a size: once, few, many, or a class if the clone is expanded.

cdr3_nt: TGTGCCACTGAGGACAGGCTAAATGAAAAACTGTTTTTT; cdr3_aa: CATEDRLNEKLFF; v_call: TRBV10-3; clone_size: once; d_call: TRBD1; j_call: TRBJ1-4
cdr3_nt: TGTGCCAGCAGTGAATTCCCGGGGACAGGGTCCTACGAGCAGTACTTC; cdr3_aa: CASSEFPGTGSYEQYF; v_call: TRBV6-4; clone_size: once; d_call: TRBD1; j_call: TRBJ2-7
cdr3_nt: TGCGCCAGCAGCCAAGATTGGATCGGACTAGTGGAGACCCAGTACTTC; cdr3_aa: CASSQDWIGLVETQYF; v_call: TRBV4-3; clone_size: .; d_call: TRBD2; j_call: TRBJ2-5
cdr3_nt: TGCAGTGCTAATGACAGGGACCATAATCAGCCCCAGCATTTT; cdr3_aa: CSANDRDHNQPQHF; v_call: TRBV20-1; clone_size: .; d_call: TRBD1; j_call: TRBJ1-5
cdr3_nt: TGTGCCAGCAGCCCTCAGTTTCTCATGGACACTGAAGCTTTCTTT; cdr3_aa: CASSPQFLMDTEAFF; v_call: TRBV7-9; clone_size: .; d_call: .; j_call: TRBJ1-1
cdr3_nt: TGTGCCAGCAGTTTAGGTGCGGGTGGCTACACCTTC; cdr3_aa: CASSLGAGGYTF; v_call: TRBV12-3/TRBV12-4; clone_size: .; d_call: .; j_call: TRBJ1-2
cdr3_nt: TGCAGTGCTAGTCCAGGGATGAACTATGGCTACACCTTC; cdr3_aa: CSASPGMNYGYTF; v_call: TRBV20-1; clone_size: .; d_call: .; j_call: TRBJ1-2
cdr3_nt: TGCGCCAGCAGCCAACCAGGGACGGGACTAGCGGGGGGCCGGGAGCAGTTCTTC; cdr3_aa: CASSQPGTGLAGGREQFF; v_call: TRBV4-3; clone_size: .; d_call: TRBD2; j_call: TRBJ2-1
cdr3_nt: TGTGCCAGCGAGGGGTTTAGCACAGATACGCAGTATTTT; cdr3_aa: CASEGFSTDTQYF; v_call: TRBV5-6; clone_size: once; d_call: .; j_call: TRBJ2-3
cdr3_nt: TGTGCCAGTAGTGACCGGGACAGGGGGCCGGTAAACACTGAAGCTTTCTTT; cdr3_aa: CASSDRDRGPVNTEAFF; v_call: TRBV19; clone_size: few; d_call: TRBD1; j_call: TRBJ1-1
cdr3_nt: TGTGCCAGTAGACCAGGCGTCGGGGGCGCTGGGGCCAACGTCCTGACTTTC; cdr3_aa: CASRPGVGGAGANVLTF; v_call: TRBV19; clone_size: .; d_call: .; j_call: TRBJ2-6
cdr3_nt: TGCGCCAGCAGCTTGGGATTCTTGGCGGGGGGACAAGAGACCCAGTACTTC; cdr3_aa: CASSLGFLAGGQETQYF; v_call: TRBV5-1; clone_size: .; d_call: TRBD2; j_call: TRBJ2-5
cdr3_nt: TGTGCCAGCAGCGACAGGGGAGGAGGCACAGATACGCAGTATTTT; cdr3_aa: CASSDRGGGTDTQYF; v_call: TRBV9; clone_size: .; d_call: .; j_call: TRBJ2-3
cdr3_nt: TGTGCCAGCAGTTACGGGGCGAACACCGGGGAGCTGTTTTTT; cdr3_aa: CASSYGANTGELFF; v_call: TRBV6-5; clone_size: .; d_call: .; j_call: TRBJ2-2
cdr3_nt: TGTGCCTGGAGGCCCAACAAAATACAGGGCCGGGGGGGTGAAAAACTGTTTTTT; cdr3_aa: CAWRPNKIQGRGGEKLFF; v_call: TRBV30; clone_size: .; d_call: .; j_call: TRBJ1-4
cdr3_nt: TGTGCCAGCAGTTACCGGACAGGGCTGGAAGCTTTCTTT; cdr3_aa: CASSYRTGLEAFF; v_call: TRBV6-5; clone_size: .; d_call: TRBD1; j_call: TRBJ1-1
cdr3_nt: TGTGCCAGCAGCGTAACGACTAGCGGGGCCACCTACAATGAGCAGTTCTTC; cdr3_aa: CASSVTTSGATYNEQFF; v_call: TRBV9; clone_size: .; d_call: TRBD2; j_call: TRBJ2-1
cdr3_nt: TGCGCCAGCAGCAAGGGGTCCGGGGACAGCTATAATTCACCCCTCCACTTT; cdr3_aa: CASSKGSGDSYNSPLHF; v_call: TRBV5-1; clone_size: .; d_call: TRBD1; j_call: TRBJ1-6
cdr3_nt: TGTGCCAGCAGCCAGGACGGCACGGGAGAGCAGTACTTC; cdr3_aa: CASSQDGTGEQYF; v_call: TRBV5-6; clone_size: .; d_call: .; j_call: TRBJ2-7
cdr3_nt: TGTGCCAGCAGCGATAAGTGGGACAGGGTGACCGGGGAGCTGTTTTTT; cdr3_aa: CASSDKWDRVTGELFF; v_call: TRBV14; clone_size: .; d_call: TRBD1; j_call: TRBJ2-2
cdr3_nt: TGTGCCAGCAGCCCACAGGGGGCCAAAAACATTCAGTACTTC; cdr3_aa: CASSPQGAKNIQYF; v_call: TRBV7-2; clone_size: .; d_call: TRBD1; j_call: TRBJ2-4
cdr3_nt: TGTGCCAGCTGGGACAGGGCCTGGGAGCAGTACTTC; cdr3_aa: CASWDRAWEQYF; v_call: TRBV18; clone_size: .; d_call: TRBD1; j_call: TRBJ2-7
cdr3_nt: TGTGCCAGCAGGGGACAGGGGGCCGTCGAGCAGTACTTC; cdr3_aa: CASRGQGAVEQYF; v_call: TRBV19; clone_size: .; d_call: TRBD1; j_call: TRBJ2-7
cdr3_nt: TGTGCCAGCAGCTTATTACTAGTTGGACAGGCTGGTCAGCCCCAGCATTTT; cdr3_aa: CASSLLLVGQAGQPQHF; v_call: TRBV7-2; clone_size: .; d_call: TRBD1; j_call: TRBJ1-5
cdr3_nt: TGTGCCAGTAGTATGGGTTCGCGGGGCGGGAACACTGAAGCTTTCTTT; cdr3_aa: CASSMGSRGGNTEAFF; v_call: TRBV19; clone_size: .; d_call: .; j_call: TRBJ1-1
cdr3_nt: TGTGCTAGTGGCCTTTGGGGGGCAGGCAATCAGCCCCAGCATTTT; cdr3_aa: CASGLWGAGNQPQHF; v_call: TRBV12-5; clone_size: .; d_call: .; j_call: TRBJ1-5
cdr3_nt: TGTGCCAGCAGCGTAGGCCCAGATACGCAGTATTTT; cdr3_aa: CASSVGPDTQYF; v_call: TRBV9; clone_size: once; d_call: .; j_call: TRBJ2-3